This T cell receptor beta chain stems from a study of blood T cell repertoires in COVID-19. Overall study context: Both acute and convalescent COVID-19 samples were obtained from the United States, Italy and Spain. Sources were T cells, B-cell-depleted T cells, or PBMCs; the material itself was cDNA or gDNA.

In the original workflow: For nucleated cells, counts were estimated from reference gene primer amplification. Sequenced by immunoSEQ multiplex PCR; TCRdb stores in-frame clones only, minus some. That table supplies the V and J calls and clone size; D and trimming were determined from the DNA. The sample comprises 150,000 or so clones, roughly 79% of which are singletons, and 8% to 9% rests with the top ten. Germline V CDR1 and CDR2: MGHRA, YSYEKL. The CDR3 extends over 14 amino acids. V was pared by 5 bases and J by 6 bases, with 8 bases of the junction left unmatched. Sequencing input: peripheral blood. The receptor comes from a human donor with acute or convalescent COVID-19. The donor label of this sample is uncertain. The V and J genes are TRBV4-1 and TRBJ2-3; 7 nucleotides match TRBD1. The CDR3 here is CASSTLTGWDTQYF. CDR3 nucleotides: TGCGCCAGCAGCACTTTGACAGGGTGGGATACGCAGTATTTT.